A few counts support the clone carrying this T cell receptor (beta chain). This sample stems from a study of beta chain features in type 1 diabetes. All of the isolated RNA was reverse transcribed, so expressed TCRB transcripts were sequenced. Produced via immunoSEQ multiplex PCR; TCRdb's table is partial and in-frame only. Among approximately 300,000 clones listed, 9.5% to 12% were seen once. This CDR3 has 15 amino acids. V was pared by 1 base and J by 6 bases, with 1 base of the junction left unmatched. Germline assignment: CDR1 SGHTA and CDR2 FQGTGA. The receptor was isolated from a woman aged 25-40 years in good health. The rearrangement uses TRBV7-3 and TRBJ2-1; 12 bases map to TRBD2. Sequenced: naive CD4+ T cells from blood. The CDR3 DNA is TGTGCCAGCAGCTTAATGACTAGCGGGAGCAATGAGCAGTTCTTC. It translates to CASSLMTSGSNEQFF.